The source of this T cell receptor beta chain is a study of blood T cell repertoires in COVID-19. The overall study: Nucleic acid was either cDNA or gDNA, and it came from T cells, B-cell-depleted T cells, or PBMCs.

Some clones are missing from TCRdb's copy, which holds only in-frame ones; the method was immunoSEQ multiplex PCR. The sample holds 130,000 or so clones, roughly 90% seen once. This CDR3 spans 16 amino acids. Looked up from germline, CDR1 is LGHDT and CDR2 is YNNKEL (reference sequence). Losses at the gene ends were 6 bases for V and 2 bases for J; bases not matched to a gene: 12. The clonotype originates from a man aged 45 to 65 with acute or convalescent COVID-19. This rearrangement joins TRBV3-1 (or the pseudogene TRBV3-2) to TRBJ2-7; 8 nucleotides agree with TRBD1. The sample comprised peripheral blood. The chain's CDR3 is CASSLSGQGRAYEQYF. CDR3 coding DNA: TGTGCCAGCAGTCTCTCCGGACAGGGCAGAGCCTACGAGCAGTACTTC.